This TCR beta chain was profiled in a study of OX40 agonist ivuxolimab in advanced cancers. Study overall: It was ivuxolimab, an agonistic anti-OX40 (CD134) antibody, that patients were treated with.

Clones were read by immunoSEQ multiplex PCR, and TCRdb kept only the in-frame ones, dropping some. The sample has about 80,000 clones; approximately 95% are singletons. Blood was sampled at baseline, cycle 4 day 1, and cycle 7 day 1. Notes on this clone: Its antigen remains unidentified.

Study conclusions and caveats: The study observed clonal expansion of CD4+ and CD8+ blood T cells by week 6 at 0.1 to 3.0 mg/kg. It was not determined which antigens were specifically recognized by the peripheral T cells that had undergone clonal expansion.

The CDR3 is 12 amino acids. After removal of 10 bases from V and 2 bases from J, the junction contained 4 bases not matched to a gene. Per the germline V gene, CDR1 is LGHNA and CDR2 is YNFKEQ. This specimen was CD4+ or CD8+ T cells sorted from blood, taken in a trial of the OX40 agonist ivuxolimab. This clonotype was obtained from an adult with an advanced solid tumor such as melanoma, head and neck, liver or kidney cancer. This chain links TRBV4-2 with TRBJ1-2; 7 nucleotides agree with TRBD1. CDR3 residues: CAISGQNYGYTF. Written as DNA, the CDR3 is TGTGCCATCTCGGGACAGAACTATGGCTACACCTTC.